The 26 T cell receptor beta chains below come from one sample, sequenced in a study of Graves' ophthalmopathy and Graves' hyperthyroidism. Amplifying from RNA transcripts, the study obtained TCR beta CDR3 regions. RT-PCR was first run with HTBI primers, then multiplex PCR in a second round. Each CDR3 protein gets one entry after TCRdb re-called the multiplex PCR reads with MiXCR. The sample lists 1 million to 1.3 million distinct CDR3 sequences, approximately 35% occurring once. The specimen sequenced was peripheral blood or thyroid tissue (not recorded which). These receptors all come from an adult man with Graves' hyperthyroidism.

About this clonotype itself: A read error may produce the germline difference seen at one junction end. The chain joins TRBV25-1 to TRBJ1-5; no clear D. The CDR3 is 17 amino acids. Looked up from germline, CDR1 is MGHDK and CDR2 is SYGVNS. CDR3 sequence (DNA): TGTACCAGCAGTCTAGGGAGTCGGATAATCGGCAATCAGCCCCAGCATTTT. Translated: CTSSLGSRIIGNQPQHF.

The chain combines TRBV20-1 with TRBJ2-2; no clear D. CDR3 length: 12 residues. V lost 5 bases and J 3 bases, leaving 7 bases between the germline ends. Germline V CDR1 and CDR2: DFQATT, SNEGSKA (reference sequence). The CDR3 loop reads CSAGRDTGELFF. The DNA for the CDR3 is TGCAGTGCTGGCCGGGACACCGGGGAGCTGTTTTTT.

The CDR3, as DNA: TGTGCCAGCAGTCTTTACTCCGGGACAGGGGGATACGAGCAGTACTTC. It translates to CASSLYSGTGGYEQYF. The V and J genes are TRBV6-5 and TRBJ2-7, with 11 bases fitting TRBD1. Trimming took 5 bases from V and 4 from J; bases not matched to a gene: 10. Per germline, CDR1 MNHEY and CDR2 SVGAGI. The CDR3 loop spans 16 amino acids.

This clonotype was counted many times. This chain links TRBV11-2 with TRBJ1-3; D is ambiguous. Trimming left V 3 bases short and J 0 bases short, with 3 bases between. This CDR3 has 13 amino acids. CDR1 and CDR2 (germline): SGHAT, FQNNGV. CDR3 DNA sequence: TGTGCCAGCAGCTTCCTCTCTGGAAACACCATATATTTT. Its protein product is CASSFLSGNTIYF.

This clonotype was counted a few times. At one of its ends the junction is not consistent with the germline gene, which may arise from a read error. This rearrangement joins TRBV7-2 to TRBJ2-2; the match to TRBD2 covers 9 bases. This CDR3 is 19 amino acids long. Per the germline V gene, CDR1 is SGHTA and CDR2 is FQGNSA. The CDR3 DNA sequence: TGCGCCAGCAGCCAGGAACCCCATACTAGCGGGTTTGGTGGCGGGGAGCTGTTTTTT. Translation: CASSQEPHTSGFGGGELFF.

This clonotype has a handful of counts. This chain uses TRBV3-1 with TRBJ2-3; TRBD1 agrees at 7 bases. Looked up from germline, CDR1 is LGHDT and CDR2 is YNNKEL (reference sequence). The CDR3 is made up of 16 amino acids. The V segment lost 0 bases and the J segment 1 base; nucleotides outside the gene matches: 4. This CDR3 reads CASSQDRGQGTDTQYF. CDR3 DNA: TGTGCCAGCAGCCAAGATCGAGGACAGGGCACAGATACGCAGTATTTT.

The chain links TRBV28 to TRBJ2-7; no reliable D call. Per germline, CDR1 MDHEN and CDR2 SYDVKM. V was pared by 0 bases and J by 4 bases, with 13 bases between. This CDR3 has 15 amino acids. The CDR3 reads CASSLWLASSYEQYF. The DNA for the CDR3 is TGTGCCAGCAGTTTATGGTTAGCTAGTTCTTACGAGCAGTACTTC.

This clonotype was seen ten or more times. V is TRBV5-1 and J is TRBJ2-2; D not certain. The ends were cut back, 4 bases at V and 6 bases at J, with 10 bases in the middle. The CDR3 extends over 13 amino acids. Germline V gene data show CDR1 as SGHRS and CDR2 as YFSETQ. CDR3 residues: CASSLARSGELFF. The CDR3, as DNA: TGCGCCAGCAGCCTTGCCAGGTCCGGGGAGCTGTTTTTT.

The chain has TRBV9 and TRBJ2-2, with 12 bases identical to TRBD1. CDR1 and CDR2 from the germline V gene are SGDLS and YYNGEE. This CDR3 has 16 residues. V was clipped by 7 bases and J by 6 bases; unmatched bases: 10. This CDR3 is CASDLSGTGGSGELFF. In nucleotides, the CDR3 is TGTGCCAGCGACCTTTCCGGGACAGGGGGCTCCGGGGAGCTGTTTTTT.

Of note for this clonotype: A read error is possible here, since a much larger clone lies one base away. The chain carries TRBV29-1 and TRBJ2-7; the match to TRBD1 covers 10 bases. The CDR3 sequence is 17 residues long. The V and J ends lost 5 bases and 3 bases, in that order; junction bases with no gene match: 16. Looked up from germline, CDR1 is SQVTM and CDR2 is ANQGSEA. In DNA form, the CDR3 reads TGCAGCGTTTCCGGGACAGGGGCTGGGCGGGAGATCTACGAGCAGTACTTC. Translation gives CSVSGTGAGREIYEQYF.

This clonotype was observed many times. The genes are TRBV19 and TRBJ2-7; tentative D call: TRBD1 (5 bases). Per the germline V gene, CDR1 is LNHDA and CDR2 is SQIVND (reference sequence). The CDR3 extends over 13 amino acids. V was clipped by 5 bases and J by 4 bases, with 12 bases between them. CDR3 sequence (DNA): TGTGCCAGTAGTTCCCTACAGGATTACGAGCAGTACTTC. Protein sequence: CASSSLQDYEQYF.

Comments on this clonotype: The junction differs from germline at one of its ends, possibly a read error. V is TRBV7-8 and J is TRBJ2-5; D remains ambiguous. This CDR3 spans 16 amino acids. CDR1 and CDR2 from the germline V gene are SGHVS and FQNEAQ. CDR3 protein: CASSQDPDGFQETQYF. CDR3 in DNA: TGCGCCAGCAGCCAAGATCCGGACGGTTTCCAAGAGACCCAGTACTTC.

In this sample, this clonotype turned up many times. This rearrangement joins TRBV11-2 to TRBJ1-2; D ambiguous. The CDR3 sequence is 13 residues long. V was shortened by 5 bases and J by 4 bases, with 11 bases between the two germline ends. Germline V lookup: CDR1 SGHAT, CDR2 FQNNGV. Here the CDR3 DNA reads TGTGCCAGCAGCGCCGGACGGTTCTATGGCTACACCTTC. Its protein product is CASSAGRFYGYTF.

Ten or more counts support this clonotype. The genes are TRBV5-8 and TRBJ2-5; 9 bases align to TRBD1. Trimming took 5 bases from V and 3 from J; bases not matched to a gene: 5. The germline CDR1 and CDR2 sequences are SGHTS and YDEGEE. This CDR3 region has 14 residues. DNA of the CDR3: TGTGCCAGCAGTAGGGACAGGGCTAAAGAGACCCAGTACTTC. Amino acid sequence: CASSRDRAKETQYF.

This rearrangement joins TRBV10-2 to TRBJ2-7; D is perhaps TRBD2 (5 bases). The CDR3 is 15 residues long. Germline lookup yields CDR1 WSHSY and CDR2 SAAADI. Trimming shortened V by 0 bases and J by 3 bases, and 12 bases separated the two germline ends. CDR3 DNA: TGCGCCAGCAGTGAGTCCCAGCGGCCGGTCTACGAGCAGTACTTC. Translating gives CASSESQRPVYEQYF.

The sample holds many counts of this clonotype. The chain couples TRBV11-2 to TRBJ2-2; 7 nucleotides agree with TRBD1. Germline-derived CDR1 and CDR2 are SGHAT and FQNNGV. The CDR3 contains 14 residues. Trimming took 7 bases from V and 4 from J; bases not matched to a gene: 6. The CDR3 is CASNSQGFTGELFF. In DNA form, the CDR3 reads TGTGCCAGCAACTCACAGGGGTTCACCGGGGAGCTGTTTTTT.

This clonotype came up a few times. This rearrangement joins TRBV12-3 or TRBV12-4 to TRBJ1-2; 7 nucleotides match TRBD1. V was clipped by 3 bases and J by 4 bases; unmatched bases: 5. This CDR3 has 14 amino acids. The CDR3 sequence: CASSFRGGVYGYTF. CDR3 nucleotide sequence: TGTGCCAGCAGTTTCAGGGGGGGTGTCTATGGCTACACCTTC.

The J gene is TRBJ1-2, the V gene TRBV20-1; D might be TRBD1 (5 bases). Germline V CDR1 and CDR2: DFQATT, SNEGSKA (reference sequence). The CDR3 has 14 amino acids. With 3 bases removed from V and 3 bases from J, the gap between germline ends came to 14 bases. The CDR3 DNA is TGCAGTGCTAGCCAGGGCAGGGTTGACTATGGCTACACCTTC. Residues: CSASQGRVDYGYTF.

V is TRBV7-2 and J is TRBJ2-2; no clear D gene. Trimming removed 1 base from V and 3 bases from J, with 18 bases in between. CDR3 size: 18 residues. Germline values: CDR1 SGHTA, CDR2 FQGNSA. Here the CDR3 reads CASSLVVLLSADTGELFF. In DNA, the CDR3 is TGTGCCAGCAGCTTAGTAGTATTATTGTCGGCCGACACCGGGGAGCTGTTTTTT.

The chain employs TRBV25-1 and TRBJ2-7; perhaps TRBD1 as D (6 bases). V was clipped by 7 bases and J by 0 bases, with 16 bases between them. This CDR3 spans 15 amino acids. Germline lookup yields CDR1 MGHDK and CDR2 SYGVNS. The CDR3 sequence: CASTSAGTTSYEQYF. CDR3 bases: TGTGCCAGCACCTCCGCCGGGACAACCTCCTACGAGCAGTACTTC.

This clonotype was counted once. The rearrangement links TRBV29-1 to TRBJ2-7; TRBD2 matches at 9 bases. J gave up 2 bases and V 8 bases, and 16 bases lay outside the gene matches. The CDR3 runs 16 residues. Germline loops: CDR1 SQVTM, CDR2 ANQGSEA. The CDR3 DNA reads TGCAGCAGTTTACCGAATAGCGGGGGAAATCCCTACGAGCAGTACTTC. Translation gives CSSLPNSGGNPYEQYF.

In this sample, this clonotype turned up many times. The chain joins TRBV4-1 to TRBJ1-2; 10 bases are a match to TRBD1. With 3 bases clipped from V and 5 bases from J, the junction kept 6 bases outside the gene matches. The CDR3 runs to 15 residues. The germline V gene encodes CDR1 MGHRA and CDR2 YSYEKL. The CDR3 here is CASSQGDRGGYGYTF. The CDR3 coding sequence is TGCGCCAGCAGCCAGGGGGACAGGGGAGGATATGGCTACACCTTC.

This chain links TRBV11-2 with TRBJ1-2; D may be TRBD1 (5 bases). The CDR3 loop spans 14 amino acids. The germline gives CDR1 SGHAT, CDR2 FQNNGV. Trimming shortened V by 5 bases and J by 8 bases, and 18 bases separated the two germline ends. DNA for the CDR3: TGTGCCAGCAGCGCCGGACAAGTCGGGAGGGGCTACACCTTC. This encodes CASSAGQVGRGYTF.

The chain uses TRBV5-1 and TRBJ2-5, with D perhaps matching TRBD1 or TRBD2 (5 bases each). Deletions cut 3 bases from V and 2 bases from J, with 14 bases between. CDR3 length: 15 amino acids. Per germline, CDR1 SGHRS and CDR2 YFSETQ. The chain's CDR3 is CASSSQPGPQETQYF. The CDR3 nucleotides are TGCGCCAGCAGCTCGCAACCGGGGCCTCAAGAGACCCAGTACTTC.

The chain couples TRBV5-5 to TRBJ1-5, with D tentatively TRBD1 (6 bases). The CDR3 spans 18 residues. The V gene lost 0 bases and the J gene lost 4 bases, with 20 bases spanning the gap. Germline V gives CDR1 SGHKS, CDR2 YYEKEE (reference sequence). CDR3 DNA sequence: TGTGCCAGCAGCTTGGACAAACTACAGGGTGTGCGAAATCAGCCCCAGCATTTT. Amino acid sequence: CASSLDKLQGVRNQPQHF.

The CDR3 region has the DNA TGTGCCAGCAGCTACGACAGGGGAGTGAATTCACCCCTCCACTTT. Encoded protein: CASSYDRGVNSPLHF. V is TRBV5-5 and J is TRBJ1-6, with 8 bases identical to TRBD1. J gave up 7 bases and V 3 bases, and 6 bases lay outside the gene matches. The CDR3 extends over 15 amino acids. Germline V gives CDR1 SGHKS, CDR2 YYEKEE (reference sequence). Full variable domain (remainder filled in from reference TRBV5-5 and TRBJ1-6): DAGVTQSPTHLIKTRGQQVTLRCSPISGHKSVSWYQQVLGQGPQFIFQYYEKEERGRGNFPDRFSARQFPNYSSELNVNALLLGDSALYLCASSYDRGVNSPLHFGNGTRLTVT.